This TCR beta chain is from a study of cytomegalovirus exposure and HLA in healthy donors. General study points: Upon later analysis, TCR association rates were observed to vary by HLA locus, being highest for DRB1 and lowest for HLA-C. As was reported, the classifier diagnosed cytomegalovirus status with high specificity and sensitivity. The analysis excluded some indistinguishable V segments, including TRBV6-2 and TRBV6-3.

PCR involved 60 Vbeta and 13 Jbeta primers. Produced via immunoSEQ multiplex PCR; TCRdb's table is partial and in-frame only. The sample includes 150,000 to 200,000 clones, around 75% of them seen just once. In regard to this clone: The antigen is undetermined.

Germline assignment: CDR1 SGHRS and CDR2 YFSETQ. This CDR3 has 17 residues. Trimming left V 0 bases short and J 8 bases short, with 23 bases between. Specimen: PBMCs. This receptor was taken from a woman in her twenties or thirties in good health and CMV-seropositive. This sequence joins TRBV5-1 and TRBJ1-2; no clear D gene. The CDR3 is CASSLDKREPNVRGYTF. The DNA for the CDR3 is TGCGCCAGCAGCTTGGATAAGAGGGAGCCGAACGTCCGGGGCTACACCTTC.